This T cell receptor beta chain derives from a study of blood T cell repertoires in COVID-19. Turning to the study itself: In each case, the material was cDNA or gDNA derived from T cells, B-cell-depleted T cells, or PBMCs.

This CDR3 has 13 amino acids. The V and J ends lost 6 bases and 4 bases, in that order; junction bases with no gene match: 2. CDR1 is MNHEY, CDR2 SVGEGT, per germline. The data were produced by immunoSEQ multiplex PCR, yet TCRdb's version contains in-frame clones alone and is incomplete. Of around 150,000 clones listed, about 87% were seen once; the top ten hold less than 2.5%. The source material was peripheral blood. The clonotype originates from a man aged 50 to 60 with active COVID-19. The chain joins TRBV6-2 or TRBV6-3 to TRBJ2-1; 8 nucleotides match TRBD2. The CDR3 sequence is CASSGGVYNEQFF. CDR3 bases: TGTGCCAGCAGCGGGGGGGTATACAATGAGCAGTTCTTC.